What follows are 23 T cell receptor beta chains derived from one specimen sequenced in a study of Ad26.COV2.S vaccination and SARS-CoV-2 variants. Data came from immunoSEQ multiplex PCR; TCRdb stores just in-frame clones and leaves some out. The table has around 250,000 clones, around 87% seen once. As to treatment: roughly 18 received Ad26.COV2.S at low or high dose, single or two shots; 5 received placebo; per-sample allocation not given. Samples came from day 63 after the first vaccine or placebo injection. This specimen was peripheral blood, taken in a trial of Ad26.COV2.S vaccine versus placebo. The receptors originated from a person between 18 and 60 years old who received the Ad26.COV2.S COVID-19 vaccine or a placebo.

This chain uses TRBV19 with TRBJ2-2, with TRBD2 identical over 10 bases. This CDR3 spans 15 amino acids. Germline V gene sequence: CDR1 LNHDA, CDR2 SQIVND (reference sequence). V dropped 7 bases and J dropped 4; count of bases not matched to a gene: 6. In DNA form, the CDR3 reads TGTGCCAGTACCCTGCTAGCGGGGGCCACCGGGGAGCTGTTTTTT. Translating it yields CASTLLAGATGELFF.

This clone was found a few times. V gene TRBV3-1 (or the pseudogene TRBV3-2) combines with J gene TRBJ2-2; a possible D gene is TRBD2 (7 bases). The ends were cut back, 3 bases at V and 7 bases at J, with 18 bases in the middle. Germline CDR1 is LGHDT and CDR2 is YNNKEL (reference sequence). The CDR3 is made up of 16 amino acids. Here the CDR3 reads CASSQPTGGQIGELFF. The CDR3 coding sequence is TGTGCCAGCAGCCAGCCTACGGGAGGACAGATCGGGGAGCTGTTTTTT.

The chain has TRBV5-1 and TRBJ1-2; D is undetermined. This CDR3 spans 16 amino acids. Per the germline V gene, CDR1 is SGHRS and CDR2 is YFSETQ. V was clipped by 0 bases and J by 5 bases, with 17 bases between them. The CDR3 DNA reads TGCGCCAGCAGCTTGGGTGCGACGGGATACGATTATGGCTACACCTTC. Encoded protein: CASSLGATGYDYGYTF. Together with reference TRBV5-1 and TRBJ1-2, the CDR3 gives the full variable domain: KAGVTQTPRYLIKTRGQQVTLSCSPISGHRSVSWYQQTPGQGLQFLFEYFSETQRNKGNFPGRFSGRQFSNSRSEMNVSTLELGDSALYLCASSLGATGYDYGYTFGSGTRLTVV.

The V gene is TRBV29-1, the J gene TRBJ1-1; D might be TRBD1 (5 bases). The V and J ends lost 6 bases and 6 bases respectively, with 17 bases between them. Looked up from germline, CDR1 is SQVTM and CDR2 is ANQGSEA. The length of the CDR3 is 13 residues. This CDR3 reads CSVAHGGGAEAFF. The CDR3 DNA reads TGCAGCGTGGCCCACGGGGGAGGAGCTGAAGCTTTCTTT. The full variable domain, with the rest looked up from reference TRBV29-1 and TRBJ1-1, is SAVISQKPSRDICQRGTSLTIQCQVDSQVTMMFWYRQQPGQSLTLIATANQGSEATYESGFVIDKFPISRPNLTFSTLTVSNMSPEDSSIYLCSVAHGGGAEAFFGQGTRLTVV.

The CDR3 coding sequence is TGTGCCAGCAGTGATAACAGGGGCGGTGAGCAGTTCTTC. Amino acids: CASSDNRGGEQFF. The chain couples TRBV2 to TRBJ2-1; 7 nucleotides line up with TRBD1. Germline lookup yields CDR1 SNHLY and CDR2 FYNNEI. This CDR3 is built from 13 residues. V gave up 3 bases and J gave up 9 bases; unmatched junction bases: 5.

The V and J genes are TRBV12-3 or TRBV12-4 and TRBJ2-2; D not resolved. Trimming cost V 5 bases and J 8 bases, with 9 bases left between them. The CDR3 extends over 12 amino acids. The CDR3 nucleotides are TGTGCCAGCAGTCCCCCGTGGGGGGAGCTGTTTTTT. This sequence encodes CASSPPWGELFF.

The gene calls are TRBV5-1 and TRBJ1-6; D unresolved. V was cut by 0 bases and J by 8 bases, with 12 bases left in between. The germline V gene encodes CDR1 SGHRS and CDR2 YFSETQ. This CDR3 has 15 amino acids. DNA for the CDR3: TGCGCCAGCAGCTTGGAAACACTCGCGGATTCACCCCTCCACTTT. This encodes CASSLETLADSPLHF. Based on the CDR3 plus reference TRBV5-1 and TRBJ1-6, the full variable domain is KAGVTQTPRYLIKTRGQQVTLSCSPISGHRSVSWYQQTPGQGLQFLFEYFSETQRNKGNFPGRFSGRQFSNSRSEMNVSTLELGDSALYLCASSLETLADSPLHFGNGTRLTVT.

The CDR3 DNA reads TGCAGCGTTAGACAGGGAGCGGACACCGGGGAGCTGTTTTTT. Translating gives CSVRQGADTGELFF. The chain recombines TRBV29-1 with TRBJ2-2; TRBD1 agrees at 7 bases. CDR1 is SQVTM and CDR2 is ANQGSEA in the germline V gene. This CDR3 spans 14 amino acids. V lost 5 bases, J lost 3 bases, and 6 bases stayed unmatched.

V usage is TRBV19 and J usage is TRBJ1-1; 8 nucleotides agree with TRBD1. V was pared by 7 bases and J by 0 bases, with 10 bases of the junction left unmatched. From germline, CDR1 is LNHDA and CDR2 SQIVND (reference sequence). The CDR3 has 16 residues. This CDR3 is CASKRGSGGLNTEAFF. In DNA form, the CDR3 reads TGTGCCAGTAAGAGGGGGTCAGGGGGCTTGAACACTGAAGCTTTCTTT.

The chain recombines TRBV10-3 with TRBJ1-2; D is ambiguous. From germline, CDR1 is ENHRY and CDR2 SYGVKD. The CDR3 consists of 14 residues. With 0 bases removed from V and 3 bases from J, the gap between germline ends came to 8 bases. The DNA for the CDR3 is TGTGCCATCAGTGAGTCGGGTCAGGACTATGGCTACACCTTC. This sequence encodes CAISESGQDYGYTF.

The chain couples TRBV6-5 to TRBJ1-2; D is perhaps TRBD1 (6 bases). This CDR3 has 12 amino acids. The V gene's germline CDR1 is MNHEY and CDR2 SVGAGI. The ends were cut back, 6 bases at V and 7 bases at J, with 12 bases in the middle. The CDR3 nucleotides read TGTGCCAGCAGGACGGGGGCCATTGGCTACACCTTC. Translation gives CASRTGAIGYTF.

The V call is TRBV5-1, the J call TRBJ2-3; D ambiguous. CDR1 is SGHRS, CDR2 YFSETQ, per germline. V was trimmed by 2 bases and J by 0 bases, leaving 16 bases between them. The CDR3 totals 17 residues. This chain's CDR3 is CASSFPGSNPSTDTQYF. In DNA form, the CDR3 reads TGCGCCAGCAGCTTCCCTGGGTCCAACCCTAGCACAGATACGCAGTATTTT.

The chain joins TRBV30 to TRBJ2-2, with TRBD1 identical over 7 bases. Germline lookup yields CDR1 GTSNPN and CDR2 SVGIG (reference sequence). The V gene end was trimmed by 2 bases and the J gene end by 6 bases; junction bases not matched to a gene: 6. CDR3 length equals 14 residues. CDR3 DNA: TGTGCCTGGAGTCCGGGCGACAGGGCCGGGGAGCTGTTTTTT. It translates to CAWSPGDRAGELFF.

The chain uses TRBV27 and TRBJ2-7; no definite D call. V was cut by 3 bases and J by 3 bases, with 12 bases left in between. Germline values: CDR1 MNHEY, CDR2 SMNVEV (reference sequence). CDR3 size: 14 residues. In nucleotides, the CDR3 is TGTGCCAGCAGTTTGGAGTCGTTGGGCTACGAGCAGTACTTC. Amino acids: CASSLESLGYEQYF.

The J gene is TRBJ1-1, the V gene TRBV7-2; weak D call: TRBD1 (5 bases). The V and J ends lost 5 bases and 4 bases respectively, with 17 bases between them. The V gene's germline CDR1 is SGHTA and CDR2 FQGNSA. The CDR3 totals 15 residues. This CDR3 is CASSPPRDRVTEAFF. The CDR3 region has the DNA TGTGCCAGCAGCCCCCCACGGGACCGGGTCACTGAAGCTTTCTTT.

V and J are TRBV2 and TRBJ2-7, with a possible D match to TRBD1 (5 bases). This CDR3 is built from 15 residues. CDR1 and CDR2 (germline): SNHLY, FYNNEI. V was pared by 6 bases and J by 1 base, with 16 bases between. The CDR3 spells CASSQGDGSSYEQYF. The CDR3 DNA is TGTGCCAGCAGCCAAGGGGATGGTTCTTCCTACGAGCAGTACTTC.

This clone was detected once. The chain employs TRBV7-2 and TRBJ1-4; maybe TRBD1 (6 bases). Germline V gene lookup returns CDR1 SGHTA and CDR2 FQGNSA. V lost 5 bases and J 11 bases, leaving 21 bases between the germline ends. The length of the CDR3 is 15 residues. CDR3 region: CASSLRQPQGGKLFF. For the CDR3, the DNA is TGTGCCAGCAGCCTTCGTCAACCTCAAGGGGGGAAACTGTTTTTT.

The V call is TRBV6-5, the J call TRBJ1-2; TRBD1 might be the D (5 bases). This CDR3 region has 13 residues. V lost 2 bases and J 4 bases, leaving 8 bases between the germline ends. Germline values: CDR1 MNHEY, CDR2 SVGAGI. The CDR3 sequence is CASSYGALYGYTF. DNA for the CDR3: TGTGCCAGCAGTTACGGGGCCCTCTATGGCTACACCTTC.

The V gene is TRBV7-9, the J gene TRBJ1-1; no reliable D call. This CDR3 contains 13 residues. CDR1 and CDR2 (germline): SEHNR, FQNEAQ (reference sequence). The V and J ends lost 5 bases and 1 base respectively, with 8 bases between them. The CDR3 loop reads CASSPAGNTEAFF. The CDR3, as DNA: TGTGCCAGCAGCCCGGCGGGGAACACTGAAGCTTTCTTT. The entire variable domain, with the rest obtained from reference TRBV7-9 and TRBJ1-1, is as follows: DTGVSQNPRHKITKRGQNVTFRCDPISEHNRLYWYRQTLGQGPEFLTYFQNEAQLEKSRLLSDRFSAERPKGSFSTLEIQRTEQGDSAMYLCASSPAGNTEAFFGQGTRLTVV.

The chain uses TRBV11-1 and TRBJ1-1, with D uncertain. The CDR3 contains 13 residues. Germline lookup yields CDR1 SGHAT and CDR2 FQDESV (reference sequence). V lost 5 bases and J lost 3, with 10 bases in between. CDR3 in DNA: TGTGCCAGCAGCATCACTCGGGACACTGAAGCTTTCTTT. Amino acid sequence: CASSITRDTEAFF.

The V and J genes are TRBV6-1 and TRBJ2-5; possibly TRBD1 for D (5 bases). Germline V gene sequence: CDR1 MNHNS, CDR2 SASEGT. V was shortened by 4 bases and J by 0 bases, with 18 bases between the two germline ends. The CDR3 covers 17 residues. CDR3 sequence (DNA): TGTGCCAGCAGTGTCGTAAGGGCGACAGTCGACCAAGAGACCCAGTACTTC. Translated, it gives CASSVVRATVDQETQYF.

The chain joins TRBV6-2 or TRBV6-3 to TRBJ1-5; 9 positions match TRBD1. CDR3 length: 17 residues. CDR1 is MNHEY and CDR2 is SVGEGT in the germline V gene. V shed 0 bases and J 1 base; nucleotides not matched to a gene: 4. The CDR3 loop reads CASSYSPGQGSNQPQHF. The DNA for the CDR3 is TGTGCCAGCAGTTACTCCCCGGGACAGGGAAGCAATCAGCCCCAGCATTTT.

The J gene is TRBJ1-1, the V gene TRBV5-6; D is unclear. Trimming shortened V by 0 bases and J by 9 bases, and 9 bases separated the two germline ends. The CDR3 is 12 residues long. Germline V lookup: CDR1 SGHDT, CDR2 YYEEEE. The CDR3 is CASSLDRGKAFF. DNA of the CDR3: TGTGCCAGCAGCTTGGACCGGGGAAAAGCTTTCTTT. The variable domain in full, completed from reference TRBV5-6 and TRBJ1-1, reads DAGVTQSPTHLIKTRGQQVTLRCSPKSGHDTVSWYQQALGQGPQFIFQYYEEEERQRGNFPDRFSGHQFPNYSSELNVNALLLGDSALYLCASSLDRGKAFFGQGTRLTVV.